This paragraph covers one TCR beta chain sequence. As yet, its antigen is unknown. Expressed TCRB transcripts were sequenced because the isolated RNA had all been reverse transcribed beforehand. Repertoires were generated with immunoSEQ multiplex PCR, while TCRdb's copy carries only in-frame clones and drops some. This repertoire shows hundreds of thousands of clones, under 15% found once; its top ten account for 0.022%. V lost 5 bases, J lost 3 bases, and 9 bases stayed unmatched. This CDR3 comprises 15 residues. Germline V gene data show CDR1 as GTSNPN and CDR2 as SVGIG (reference sequence). Purities in excess of 95% were seen in all sorted populations. These data are taken from a study of beta chain features in type 1 diabetes. Whole-study results and caveats: Healthy donors had naive, central memory and Treg TCRB repertoires that appeared less similar than those seen among patients. PCR might favor shorter templates, but any such skew would affect patients and controls equally. A moderate, significant TCRB CDR3 shortening appeared in type 1 diabetes across four CD4+ subsets.

Source material: naive CD4+ T cells from blood. The clonotype was recovered from a man younger than 35 with type 1 diabetes. The chain combines TRBV30 with TRBJ1-4; 7 bases align to TRBD1. This chain's CDR3 is CAWSKGQSPNEKLFF. The CDR3 bases are TGTGCCTGGTCTAAGGGACAGTCACCTAATGAAAAACTGTTTTTT. The full variable domain, its missing parts supplied by reference TRBV30 and TRBJ1-4, is SQTIHQWPATLVQPVGSPLSLECTVEGTSNPNLYWYRQAAGRGLQLLFYSVGIGQISSEVPQNLSASRPQDRQFILSSKKLLLSDSGFYLCAWSKGQSPNEKLFFGSGTQLSVL.